The following is a T cell receptor beta chain sequence with its context. The antigen remains undetermined. The PCR employed 60 Vbeta primers together with 13 Jbeta primers. Per the authors' pipeline: Around 10 million shared chains were among approximately 87 million unique TCR beta chains counted in a later analysis. The data were produced by immunoSEQ multiplex PCR, yet TCRdb's version contains in-frame clones alone and is incomplete. For V, J and clone size, that table is used; D and trimming come from the DNA. The table lists some 150,000 clones, 82% of them singletons, with approximately 8.1% in the top ten. Germline V lookup: CDR1 SGHRS, CDR2 YFSETQ. J gave up 7 bases and V 6 bases, and 8 bases lay outside the gene matches. The CDR3 has 13 amino acids. This entry is derived from a study of cytomegalovirus exposure and HLA in healthy donors. Study results and limitations: The classifier was said to identify cytomegalovirus status with high specificity and sensitivity.

This chain joins TRBV5-1 and TRBJ1-2; 8 bases fit TRBD1. This receptor was obtained from a woman in her forties or fifties in good health and CMV-seropositive. Source material: PBMCs. The CDR3 DNA reads as TGCGCCAGCAACATCGGACAGGGTGGTGGCTACACCTTC. Protein: CASNIGQGGGYTF.